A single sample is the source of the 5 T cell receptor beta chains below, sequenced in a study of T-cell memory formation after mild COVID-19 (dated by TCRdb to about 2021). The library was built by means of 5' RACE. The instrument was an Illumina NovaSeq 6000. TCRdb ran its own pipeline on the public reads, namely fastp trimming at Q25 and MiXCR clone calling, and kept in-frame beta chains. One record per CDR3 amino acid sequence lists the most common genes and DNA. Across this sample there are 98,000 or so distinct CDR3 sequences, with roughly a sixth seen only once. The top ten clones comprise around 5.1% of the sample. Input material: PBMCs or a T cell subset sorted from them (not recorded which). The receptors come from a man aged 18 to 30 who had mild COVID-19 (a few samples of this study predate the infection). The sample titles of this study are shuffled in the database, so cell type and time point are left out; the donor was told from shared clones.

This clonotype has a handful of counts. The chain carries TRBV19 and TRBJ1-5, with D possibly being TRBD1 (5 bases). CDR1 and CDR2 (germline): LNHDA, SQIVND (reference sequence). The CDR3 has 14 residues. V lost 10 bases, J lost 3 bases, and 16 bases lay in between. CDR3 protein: CATLGEGHNQPQHF. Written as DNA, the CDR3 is TGTGCCACTCTGGGGGAAGGACACAATCAGCCCCAGCATTTT.

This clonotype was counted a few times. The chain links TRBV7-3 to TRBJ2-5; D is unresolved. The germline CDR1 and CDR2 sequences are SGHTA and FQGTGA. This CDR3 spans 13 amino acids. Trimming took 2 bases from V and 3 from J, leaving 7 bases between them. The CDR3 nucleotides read TGTGCCAGCAGCTTAGAAAGGGAAGAGACCCAGTACTTC. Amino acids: CASSLEREETQYF.

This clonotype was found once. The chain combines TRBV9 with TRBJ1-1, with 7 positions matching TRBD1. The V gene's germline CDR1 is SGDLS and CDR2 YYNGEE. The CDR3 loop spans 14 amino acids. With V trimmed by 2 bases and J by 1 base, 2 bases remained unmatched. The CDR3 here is CASSVTGANTEAFF. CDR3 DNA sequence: TGTGCCAGCAGCGTCACAGGGGCGAACACTGAAGCTTTCTTT.

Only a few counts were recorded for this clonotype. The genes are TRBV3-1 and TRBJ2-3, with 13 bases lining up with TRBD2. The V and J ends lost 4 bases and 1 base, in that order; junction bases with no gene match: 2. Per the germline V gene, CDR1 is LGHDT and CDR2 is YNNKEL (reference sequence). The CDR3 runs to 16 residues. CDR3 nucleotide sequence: TGTGCCAGCAGCCGAGGGACTAGCGGGGGCACAGATACGCAGTATTTT. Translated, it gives CASSRGTSGGTDTQYF.

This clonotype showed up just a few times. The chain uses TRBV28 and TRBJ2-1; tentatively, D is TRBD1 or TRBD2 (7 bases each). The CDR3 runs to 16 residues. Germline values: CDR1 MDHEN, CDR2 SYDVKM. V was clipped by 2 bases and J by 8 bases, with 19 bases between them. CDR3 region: CASSLSGAGGRDEQFF. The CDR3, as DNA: TGTGCCAGCAGTTTAAGCGGGGCAGGGGGACGGGATGAGCAGTTCTTC.